Listed here are 23 T cell receptor beta chains from one sample, sequenced in a study of blood T cell repertoires in COVID-19. Using immunoSEQ multiplex PCR, the repertoire was profiled, and TCRdb retains in-frame clones only, with some absent. The profile covers about 250,000 clones, with about nine tenths appearing a single time and more than 1.5% taken by the ten largest. Sample: PBMCs or T cells enriched from blood (not recorded which). Receptor source: a man aged 40-50 years who had recovered from COVID-19.

The rearrangement uses TRBV2 and TRBJ1-6; D is undetermined. This CDR3 is built from 15 residues. Germline assignment: CDR1 SNHLY and CDR2 FYNNEI. Between the trimmed V and J ends, which lost 7 bases and 9 bases, there was a span of 19 bases. This CDR3 is CASNPDRGESSPLHF. The CDR3 DNA is TGTGCCAGCAATCCTGACCGGGGTGAGAGTTCACCCCTCCACTTT.

The chain couples TRBV11-3 to TRBJ2-1, with TRBD2 matching 14 bases. After removal of 3 bases from V and 9 bases from J, the junction contained 4 bases not matched to a gene. Germline CDR1 and CDR2: SGHNT and YENEEA. The CDR3 spans 15 residues. The CDR3 reads CASSLGLAGDSEQFF. The DNA for the CDR3 is TGTGCCAGCAGCTTGGGACTAGCGGGAGATAGTGAGCAGTTCTTC.

The rearrangement links TRBV7-2 to TRBJ1-4; TRBD1 might be the D (6 bases). CDR3 size: 14 residues. The V gene's germline CDR1 is SGHTA and CDR2 FQGNSA. Trimming took off 7 bases at V and 8 bases at J, with 17 bases between the two ends. The CDR3 DNA follows: TGTGCCAGCACCCCGGGGGGGGCCTGGGAAAAACTGTTTTTT. It codes for CASTPGGAWEKLFF.

The chain joins TRBV18 to TRBJ2-7; 10 nucleotides line up with TRBD2. Per the germline V gene, CDR1 is KGHSH and CDR2 is LQKENI. This CDR3 contains 16 residues. Germline trimming cut 3 bases from V and 6 bases from J; bases unmatched to any gene: 11. In DNA, the CDR3 is TGTGCCAGCTCACCGTTCTCCGGACTAGCGGAATCCGAGCAGTACTTC. Protein sequence: CASSPFSGLAESEQYF.

This clone was detected a few times. This sequence joins TRBV5-1 and TRBJ1-1, with D perhaps matching TRBD1 (5 bases). The germline gives CDR1 SGHRS, CDR2 YFSETQ. Trimming took off 2 bases at V and 4 bases at J, with 21 bases between the two ends. The CDR3 totals 17 residues. CDR3 bases: TGCGCCAGCAGCTTAACAAGGGGCCGAGATTTGAGCACTGAAGCTTTCTTT. Its protein product is CASSLTRGRDLSTEAFF. The full variable domain, its missing parts supplied by reference TRBV5-1 and TRBJ1-1, is KAGVTQTPRYLIKTRGQQVTLSCSPISGHRSVSWYQQTPGQGLQFLFEYFSETQRNKGNFPGRFSGRQFSNSRSEMNVSTLELGDSALYLCASSLTRGRDLSTEAFFGQGTRLTVV.

V is TRBV5-4 and J is TRBJ1-1; 7 nucleotides align to TRBD1. This CDR3 region has 15 residues. The V gene's germline CDR1 is SGHNT and CDR2 YYREEE (reference sequence). V gave up 4 bases and J gave up 7 bases; unmatched junction bases: 13. The CDR3 nucleotides are TGTGCCAGCAGCCGTATTGGGAGACAGGGAAATGAAGCTTTCTTT. This gives the protein CASSRIGRQGNEAFF. The full variable domain, with the rest looked up from reference TRBV5-4 and TRBJ1-1, is ETGVTQSPTHLIKTRGQQVTLRCSSQSGHNTVSWYQQALGQGPQFIFQYYREEENGRGNFPPRFSGLQFPNYSSELNVNALELDDSALYLCASSRIGRQGNEAFFGQGTRLTVV.

The CDR3 loop reads CASSILRGRFSGANVLTF. The CDR3 DNA reads TGTGCCAGTAGTATCCTTAGGGGGCGCTTCTCTGGGGCCAACGTCCTGACTTTC. The chain recombines TRBV19 with TRBJ2-6; 7 nucleotides align to TRBD1. Germline V gene sequence: CDR1 LNHDA, CDR2 SQIVND (reference sequence). Trimming cost V 3 bases and J 0 bases; bases outside gene matches: 8. The CDR3 consists of 18 residues.

This chain links TRBV7-8 with TRBJ1-2; no clear D. The CDR3 runs 12 residues. V was shortened by 5 bases and J by 10 bases, with 14 bases between the two germline ends. Germline V gives CDR1 SGHVS, CDR2 FQNEAQ. In DNA, the CDR3 is TGTGCCAGCAGCCTCGTCCCCGAAGCCTACACCTTC. It yields the protein CASSLVPEAYTF.

This clone was counted a single time. The rearrangement joins TRBV5-4 to TRBJ1-2; a possible D gene is TRBD1 (5 bases). The V gene lost 4 bases and the J gene lost 2 bases, with 9 bases spanning the gap. Germline loops: CDR1 SGHNT, CDR2 YYREEE (reference sequence). The CDR3 runs 13 residues. CDR3 sequence (DNA): TGTGCCAGCAGCACGACAGAAAACTATGGCTACACCTTC. It encodes CASSTTENYGYTF.

The chain combines TRBV3-1 (or the pseudogene TRBV3-2) with TRBJ2-3; 7 nucleotides line up with TRBD2. This CDR3 spans 15 amino acids. CDR1 and CDR2 from the germline V gene are LGHDT and YNNKEL (reference sequence). V trimming: 4 bases; J trimming: 2 bases; junction bases outside the gene matches: 6. CDR3 residues: CASSPGGYFTDTQYF. CDR3 nucleotide sequence: TGTGCCAGCAGCCCGGGGGGATACTTCACAGATACGCAGTATTTT.

There are a few counts of this clone. The chain links TRBV3-1 (or the pseudogene TRBV3-2) to TRBJ2-7, with TRBD2 matching 8 bases. This CDR3 has 17 amino acids. In germline, CDR1 is LGHDT, CDR2 YNNKEL (reference sequence). V shed 0 bases, J shed 3 bases, and the junction held 10 bases outside the gene matches. CDR3 in DNA: TGTGCCAGCAGCCAAGAACTAGCGGTTAGAGTTTTCTACGAGCAGTACTTC. Encoded protein: CASSQELAVRVFYEQYF.

The chain has TRBV28 and TRBJ2-2; weak D call: TRBD2 (6 bases). Looked up from germline, CDR1 is MDHEN and CDR2 is SYDVKM. Deletions cut 3 bases from V and 2 bases from J, with 16 bases between. CDR3 size: 17 residues. CDR3 amino acids: CASSFAGSITNTGELFF. The CDR3 nucleotides read TGTGCCAGCAGTTTTGCGGGGAGCATTACCAACACCGGGGAGCTGTTTTTT.

The chain carries TRBV3-1 (or the pseudogene TRBV3-2) and TRBJ2-5; 7 nucleotides agree with TRBD1. CDR3 length: 14 amino acids. Germline CDR1 reads LGHDT; CDR2 reads YNNKEL (reference sequence). The V segment lost 4 bases and the J segment 13 bases; nucleotides outside the gene matches: 15. The CDR3 loop reads CASSPGGGVGFTYF. The DNA of the CDR3 is TGTGCCAGCAGCCCAGGGGGTGGCGTGGGATTTACGTACTTC.

V usage is TRBV19 and J usage is TRBJ2-1; the D is unclear. The germline gives CDR1 LNHDA, CDR2 SQIVND (reference sequence). Trimming cost V 1 base and J 0 bases, with 10 bases left between them. The CDR3 covers 16 residues. CDR3 nucleotide sequence: TGTGCCAGTAGTATAGCACTACCAAGCTCCTACAATGAGCAGTTCTTC. It is translated as CASSIALPSSYNEQFF.

This chain connects TRBV27 to TRBJ2-7; 9 bases agree with TRBD2. The CDR3 loop spans 15 amino acids. Germline CDR1 and CDR2: MNHEY and SMNVEV (reference sequence). Trimming took 10 bases from V and 3 from J; bases not matched to a gene: 13. CDR3 loop: CATAVGLAGFYEQYF. The CDR3 DNA reads as TGTGCCACAGCCGTTGGCCTAGCGGGATTCTACGAGCAGTACTTC.

A few counts support this clone. V and J are TRBV19 and TRBJ1-2, with 7 bases identical to TRBD1. The ends lost 7 bases at V and 4 bases at J; junction bases unmatched: 9. The CDR3 loop spans 14 amino acids. The germline V gene has CDR1 LNHDA and CDR2 SQIVND (reference sequence). For the CDR3, the DNA is TGTGCCAGTACCCCCTGGGACAGTTCCTATGGCTACACCTTC. The encoded protein is CASTPWDSSYGYTF. Variable domain in full (rest from reference TRBV19 and TRBJ1-2): DGGITQSPKYLFRKEGQNVTLSCEQNLNHDAMYWYRQDPGQGLRLIYYSQIVNDFQKGDIAEGYSVSREKKESFPLTVTSAQKNPTAFYLCASTPWDSSYGYTFGSGTRLTVV.

This clone was recorded only once. The rearrangement links TRBV27 to TRBJ2-4; D may be TRBD1 (6 bases). Trimming cost V 5 bases and J 6 bases, with 20 bases left between them. The CDR3 totals 16 residues. CDR1 and CDR2 from the germline V gene are MNHEY and SMNVEV (reference sequence). For the CDR3, the DNA is TGTGCCAGCAGTCAAAAATCACAGGGTCAAAGAAACATTCAGTACTTC. Amino acid sequence: CASSQKSQGQRNIQYF.

V gene TRBV5-5 combines with J gene TRBJ1-4; 10 positions match TRBD1. This CDR3 is 19 amino acids long. The germline V gene has CDR1 SGHKS and CDR2 YYEKEE (reference sequence). Germline trimming cut 4 bases from V and 0 bases from J; bases unmatched to any gene: 12. As DNA, the CDR3 is TGTGCCAGCAGCCATCCCCGGGACAGGGGCGCCTCAACTAATGAAAAACTGTTTTTT. It translates to CASSHPRDRGASTNEKLFF.

J is TRBJ2-3 and V is TRBV11-2; 9 bases match TRBD2. The germline CDR1 and CDR2 sequences are SGHAT and FQNNGV. The CDR3 has 18 residues. V gave up 0 bases and J gave up 4 bases; unmatched junction bases: 11. The chain's CDR3 is CASSLDGLLAGRPDTQYF. CDR3 bases: TGTGCCAGCAGCTTAGATGGGTTGCTAGCGGGAAGGCCAGATACGCAGTATTTT.

About this clone itself: The junction departs from the called germline gene at one end, perhaps through a read error. The rearrangement uses TRBV6-5 and TRBJ1-5, with no clear D. This CDR3 is built from 12 residues. In germline, CDR1 is MNHEY, CDR2 SVGAGI. The CDR3 DNA reads as TGCGCATCGGGAAGAGAAAAAAGGCCCCAGCATTTT. Its translation is CASGREKRPQHF.

With respect to this clone: Within the sample, other DNA sequences also encode this same CDR3. This chain connects TRBV30 to TRBJ1-1, with 8 bases that match TRBD1. The CDR3 sequence is 13 residues long. CDR1 GTSNPN and CDR2 SVGIG come from the germline V gene (reference sequence). V dropped 5 bases and J dropped 0; count of bases not matched to a gene: 2. CDR3 in DNA: TGTGCCTGGGACAGGGGTATGAACACTGAAGCTTTCTTT. Translating gives CAWDRGMNTEAFF.

The J gene is TRBJ2-1, the V gene TRBV19; TRBD2 matches 10 bases. The CDR3 has 18 amino acids. The ends lost 0 bases at V and 2 bases at J; junction bases unmatched: 7. The germline V gene has CDR1 LNHDA and CDR2 SQIVND (reference sequence). CDR3 amino acids: CASSIDLPAGGAYNEQFF. DNA of the CDR3: TGTGCCAGTAGTATAGATTTGCCAGCGGGGGGGGCCTACAATGAGCAGTTCTTC.

The chain uses TRBV3-1 (or the pseudogene TRBV3-2) and TRBJ2-1; 12 nucleotides match TRBD2. Losses at the gene ends were 4 bases for V and 10 bases for J; bases not matched to a gene: 8. Looked up from germline, CDR1 is LGHDT and CDR2 is YNNKEL (reference sequence). The CDR3 contains 15 residues. CDR3 protein: CASSPETSGSREQFF. CDR3 DNA: TGTGCCAGCAGCCCCGAGACTAGCGGGAGCAGGGAGCAGTTCTTC.